The count of the clone carrying this T cell receptor (beta chain) is one. The antigen is unknown. This record comes from a study of cytomegalovirus exposure and HLA in healthy donors. General study findings and limits: The study labeled 164 TCR beta chains cytomegalovirus-associated.

CDR3 length equals 15 residues. CDR1 is SGHTA, CDR2 FQGNSA, per germline. Between the trimmed V and J ends, which lost 5 bases and 3 bases, there was a span of 13 bases. Clones were sequenced by immunoSEQ multiplex PCR, and TCRdb holds only the in-frame ones, with some missing. The table has 65,000 to 80,000 clones, approximately 94% seen once. The gene calls are TRBV7-2 and TRBJ2-2; D possibly corresponds to TRBD1 (8 bases). The sequenced material came from PBMCs. This clonotype was obtained from a woman under 30 in good health and CMV-seropositive. CDR3 in DNA: TGTGCCAGCAGCCCACAGGGGGGGGACACCGGGGAGCTGTTTTTT. It is translated as CASSPQGGDTGELFF.